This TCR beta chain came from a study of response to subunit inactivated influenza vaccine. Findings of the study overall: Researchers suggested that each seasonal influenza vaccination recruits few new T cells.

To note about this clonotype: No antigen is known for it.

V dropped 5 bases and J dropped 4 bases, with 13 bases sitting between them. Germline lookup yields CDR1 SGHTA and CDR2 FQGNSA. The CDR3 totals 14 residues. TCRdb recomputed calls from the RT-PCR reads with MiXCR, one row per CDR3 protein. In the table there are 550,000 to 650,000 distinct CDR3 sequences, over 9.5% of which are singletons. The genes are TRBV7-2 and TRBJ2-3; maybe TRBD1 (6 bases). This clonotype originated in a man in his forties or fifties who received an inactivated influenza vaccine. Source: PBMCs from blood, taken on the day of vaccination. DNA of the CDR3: TGTGCCAGCAGCGACTGGGGGCGCGCAGATACGCAGTATTTT. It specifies CASSDWGRADTQYF.